A selection of T cell receptor beta chains follows, all from one sample in a study of T cells after yellow fever vaccination. TCRdb reprocessed the 5' RACE reads with MiXCR, giving one entry per CDR3 protein. Of fewer than 650,000 distinct CDR3 sequences listed, 20% to 25% are singletons. Sequencing was performed on PBMCs, taken 21 days after the first yellow fever vaccination. These receptors were obtained from a man between 18 and 35 years old who received the YFV17D yellow fever vaccine. Each CDR3 is given with its conserved first and last residue. A D gene is named only where the DNA matches it firmly. Where a row states a size, it is once, few, many or the class of an expanded clone; other rows omit it.

.	TRBV11-2	TRBJ2-3	TRBD1	CASRPNRGPYTDTQYF	TGTGCCAGCAGACCCAACAGGGGGCCATACACAGATACGCAGTATTTT
few	TRBV7-3	TRBJ2-1	.	CASSLTWGNEQFF	TGTGCCAGCAGCTTAACCTGGGGCAATGAGCAGTTCTTC
.	TRBV14	TRBJ2-1	.	CASSQGHVEQFF	TGTGCCAGCAGCCAAGGACATGTTGAGCAGTTCTTC
.	TRBV27	TRBJ1-5	.	CASSLGHTQPQHF	TGTGCCAGCAGTCTGGGACATACTCAGCCCCAGCATTTT
.	TRBV4-2	TRBJ2-1	.	CASSQDRDKQFF	TGTGCCAGCAGCCAAGATCGCGATAAGCAGTTCTTC
many	TRBV12-3/TRBV12-4	TRBJ2-7	TRBD1	CASSATGAYEQYF	TGTGCCAGCAGTGCAACAGGGGCCTACGAGCAGTACTTC
.	TRBV12-3/TRBV12-4	TRBJ1-3	.	CASSLPPTAYSGNTIYF	TGTGCCAGCAGTTTACCTCCGACAGCCTACTCTGGAAACACCATATATTTT
few	TRBV24-1	TRBJ2-1	TRBD2	CATSDSGTSGSPSYNEQFF	TGTGCCACCAGTGATTCCGGGACTAGCGGCTCTCCCTCCTACAATGAGCAGTTCTTC
few	TRBV12-3/TRBV12-4	TRBJ2-5	TRBD2	CASSLAGVLETQYF	TGTGCCAGCAGTCTCGCGGGGGTCCTGGAGACCCAGTACTTC
.	TRBV6-5	TRBJ2-7	.	CASSYGSTGFYEQYF	TGTGCCAGCAGTTACGGATCTACGGGATTCTACGAGCAGTACTTC
.	TRBV28	TRBJ2-1	.	CASSPWVGHNEQFF	TGTGCCAGCAGTCCCTGGGTGGGCCACAATGAGCAGTTCTTC
few	TRBV5-5	TRBJ2-7	.	CASSLDRNSYEQYF	TGTGCCAGCAGCCTCGACAGGAACTCCTACGAGCAGTACTTC
.	TRBV7-2	TRBJ2-3	.	CASSPRGPSGDTQYF	TGTGCCAGCAGCCCGCGGGGACCCTCAGGGGATACGCAGTATTTT
.	TRBV20-1	TRBJ2-2	.	CSARVESSGIGELFF	TGCAGTGCTAGAGTCGAGAGTTCTGGAATCGGGGAGCTGTTTTTT
.	TRBV7-6	TRBJ2-1	TRBD2	CASSRGGGDEQFF	TGTGCCAGCAGCCGGGGGGGAGGGGATGAGCAGTTCTTC
.	TRBV5-5	TRBJ2-2	.	CASSFQLHWEMFF	TGTGCCAGCAGCTTCCAGCTACACTGGGAGATGTTTTTT
.	TRBV25-1	TRBJ2-4	.	CASSDGGRNIQYF	TGTGCCAGCAGTGACGGAGGCAGAAACATTCAGTACTTC
many	TRBV5-1	TRBJ2-7	TRBD2	CASSLQSGEDEQYF	TGCGCCAGCAGCTTGCAAAGCGGGGAGGACGAGCAGTACTTC
few	TRBV7-9	TRBJ2-3	TRBD2	CASSLGGVNTQYF	TGTGCCAGCAGCTTGGGAGGGGTGAATACGCAGTATTTT
many	TRBV11-2	TRBJ2-1	.	CASRPGAAYNEQFF	TGTGCCAGCCGCCCAGGGGCGGCCTACAATGAGCAGTTCTTC
many	TRBV11-2	TRBJ2-5	.	CASSLRVPSQETQYF	TGTGCCAGCAGCTTGAGAGTCCCTAGCCAAGAGACCCAGTACTTC
.	TRBV30	TRBJ2-5	TRBD2	CAWIGLLAGVETQYF	TGTGCCTGGATCGGGTTACTAGCGGGGGTTGAGACCCAGTACTTC
many	TRBV7-2	TRBJ2-5	TRBD1	CASSSTGQGSFEYF	TGTGCCAGCAGCTCCACGGGACAGGGGTCGTTTGAGTACTTC
.	TRBV28	TRBJ1-5	TRBD1	CASSLLGRGRDQPQHF	TGTGCCAGCAGTTTATTGGGCAGGGGGCGGGATCAGCCCCAGCATTTT
.	TRBV7-2	TRBJ2-5	.	CASSLEGSSEETQYF	TGTGCCAGCAGCTTAGAGGGCAGTTCAGAAGAGACCCAGTACTTC
.	TRBV5-1	TRBJ1-1	TRBD1	CASSRDRGGDTEAFF	TGCGCCAGCAGCAGGGACAGGGGTGGGGACACTGAAGCTTTCTTT
.	TRBV3-1	TRBJ2-5	.	CASSQDWRLETQYF	TGTGCCAGCAGCCAAGATTGGCGACTCGAGACCCAGTACTTC
.	TRBV14	TRBJ2-1	.	CASSQEENRPIYGEQFF	TGTGCCAGCAGCCAAGAGGAGAACCGCCCGATTTACGGGGAGCAGTTCTTC
.	TRBV9	TRBJ2-5	TRBD2	CASSPEGLLQETQYF	TGTGCCAGCAGCCCTGAGGGACTACTCCAAGAGACCCAGTACTTC
once	TRBV4-2	TRBJ1-1	.	CASSQDPGNRAFF	TGTGCCAGCAGCCAAGATCCAGGGAATAGGGCTTTCTTT
.	TRBV4-1	TRBJ1-5	.	CASSQGIEGLSNQPQHF	TGCGCCAGCAGCCAAGGCATCGAGGGGCTTAGCAATCAGCCCCAGCATTTT